Listed below are T cell receptor beta chains from one sample, sequenced in a study of OX40 agonist ivuxolimab in advanced cancers. Here immunoSEQ multiplex PCR was the method, and the copy in TCRdb shows in-frame clones only, minus some. The sample has 60,000 to 80,000 clones; around 82% are singletons. The specimen comprised CD4+ or CD8+ T cells sorted from blood, sampled in a trial of the OX40 agonist ivuxolimab. The receptors were gathered from an adult with an advanced solid tumor such as melanoma, head and neck, liver or kidney cancer. Each CDR3 is given with its conserved first and last residue. The order of the fields is D gene, V gene, clone size, J gene, CDR3 protein, CDR3 DNA. D genes are given only for firm matches. Part of the rows lack a size; the others show once, few, many or a class for expanded clones.

d_gene: TRBD2; v_gene: TRBV9; abundance: once; j_gene: TRBJ2-4; CDR3aa: CASSQAGGYRNIQYF; CDR3nt: TGTGCCAGCAGCCAAGCGGGGGGCTACCGAAACATTCAGTACTTC
d_gene: TRBD1; v_gene: TRBV5-1; abundance: .; j_gene: TRBJ2-4; CDR3aa: CASSSGQENIQYF; CDR3nt: TGCGCCAGCAGCTCTGGACAGGAAAACATTCAGTACTTC
d_gene: .; v_gene: TRBV6-1; abundance: .; j_gene: TRBJ1-1; CDR3aa: CASSGMGGTEAFF; CDR3nt: TGTGCCAGCAGCGGGATGGGGGGCACTGAAGCTTTCTTT
d_gene: TRBD1; v_gene: TRBV29-1; abundance: .; j_gene: TRBJ1-1; CDR3aa: CSVGGQRNTEAFF; CDR3nt: TGCAGCGTCGGGGGACAGAGGAACACTGAAGCTTTCTTT
d_gene: TRBD1; v_gene: TRBV27; abundance: few; j_gene: TRBJ1-6; CDR3aa: CASSRQGRNSPLHF; CDR3nt: TGTGCCAGCAGTCGACAGGGGCGGAATTCACCCCTCCACTTT
d_gene: TRBD1; v_gene: TRBV2; abundance: .; j_gene: TRBJ1-5; CDR3aa: CASSKLQGSGQPQQF; CDR3nt: TGTGCCAGCAGTAAGTTACAGGGGAGTGGTCAGCCCCAGCAGTTT
d_gene: .; v_gene: TRBV6-5; abundance: once; j_gene: TRBJ2-3; CDR3aa: CASSYWSASGTDTQYF; CDR3nt: TGTGCCAGCAGTTACTGGTCGGCTAGCGGCACAGATACGCAGTATTTT
d_gene: .; v_gene: TRBV6-5; abundance: .; j_gene: TRBJ1-6; CDR3aa: CASSKVGGPLHF; CDR3nt: TGTGCCAGCAGTAAGGTGGGGGGACCCCTCCACTTT
d_gene: TRBD1; v_gene: TRBV5-4; abundance: .; j_gene: TRBJ2-5; CDR3aa: CAGSRPAVRTGAEETQYF; CDR3nt: TGTGCCGGAAGCAGACCCGCGGTTAGGACAGGGGCTGAAGAGACCCAGTACTTC
d_gene: TRBD2; v_gene: TRBV9; abundance: .; j_gene: TRBJ2-2; CDR3aa: CASSLSGGLTGELFF; CDR3nt: TGTGCCAGCAGCCTTAGCGGGGGCCTCACCGGGGAGCTGTTTTTT
d_gene: .; v_gene: TRBV2; abundance: .; j_gene: TRBJ1-3; CDR3aa: CASMESYTGNTIYF; CDR3nt: TGTGCCAGCATGGAGAGCTACACCGGAAACACCATATATTTT
d_gene: .; v_gene: TRBV11-2; abundance: .; j_gene: TRBJ2-1; CDR3aa: CASSLVTGNEQFF; CDR3nt: TGTGCCAGCAGCTTAGTGACCGGTAATGAGCAGTTCTTC
d_gene: TRBD2; v_gene: TRBV5-4; abundance: .; j_gene: TRBJ2-5; CDR3aa: CASSLGFQGLAGTQYF; CDR3nt: TGTGCCAGCAGCTTGGGTTTTCAGGGACTAGCGGGGACCCAGTACTTC
d_gene: TRBD1; v_gene: TRBV7-8; abundance: few; j_gene: TRBJ1-6; CDR3aa: CASSLGTGGSSPLHF; CDR3nt: TGTGCCAGCAGCTTAGGGACAGGGGGCTCTTCACCCCTCCACTTT
d_gene: TRBD2; v_gene: TRBV7-2; abundance: few; j_gene: TRBJ2-1; CDR3aa: CASSSAGGGSEQFF; CDR3nt: TGTGCCAGCAGCTCCGCGGGGGGCGGTTCTGAGCAGTTCTTC
d_gene: TRBD1; v_gene: TRBV5-4; abundance: .; j_gene: TRBJ1-2; CDR3aa: CASIPGSRDSDGYTF; CDR3nt: TGTGCCAGCATCCCCGGGAGCCGGGACAGCGATGGCTACACCTTC
d_gene: TRBD1; v_gene: TRBV25-1; abundance: .; j_gene: TRBJ1-3; CDR3aa: CASSSMRGQGSPIYF; CDR3nt: TGTGCCAGCTCGAGTATGAGGGGACAGGGTAGCCCCATATATTTT
d_gene: TRBD1; v_gene: TRBV19; abundance: .; j_gene: TRBJ2-7; CDR3aa: CASRLGRGTGVNEQYF; CDR3nt: TGTGCCAGTCGATTGGGCCGGGGGACAGGGGTCAACGAGCAGTACTTC
d_gene: .; v_gene: TRBV25-1; abundance: medium-sized; j_gene: TRBJ1-6; CDR3aa: CASSEFKGRNNSPLHF; CDR3nt: TGTGCCAGCAGTGAATTTAAGGGAAGAAATAATTCACCCCTCCACTTT
d_gene: .; v_gene: TRBV7-8; abundance: .; j_gene: TRBJ1-4; CDR3aa: CASSFRLGPNEKLFF; CDR3nt: TGTGCCAGCAGTTTTAGATTGGGACCTAATGAAAAACTGTTTTTT
d_gene: .; v_gene: TRBV7-9; abundance: .; j_gene: TRBJ1-1; CDR3aa: CASSLRGRANTEAFF; CDR3nt: TGTGCCAGCAGCTTAAGGGGCAGGGCGAACACTGAAGCTTTCTTT
d_gene: TRBD1; v_gene: TRBV7-2; abundance: few; j_gene: TRBJ1-1; CDR3aa: CASRLPTGTNTEAFF; CDR3nt: TGTGCCAGCAGACTACCGACAGGGACGAACACTGAAGCTTTCTTT